One sample yielded the 18 T cell receptor beta chains listed below, sequenced in a study of cytotoxic CD8 clonotypes in ibrutinib-treated CLL. Profiling relied on immunoSEQ multiplex PCR, and the TCRdb table lists in-frame clones only, not all of them. Altogether 150,000 to 200,000 clones are present, around nine tenths being singletons, with the ten largest covering roughly 3%. Sample: PBMCs, taken at disease progression, from a patient treated with ibrutinib. The receptors shown here come from a human donor with chronic lymphocytic leukemia.

The table lists this clone with a count of one. The chain employs TRBV6-5 and TRBJ1-1; D gene unclear. The CDR3 is made up of 14 amino acids. Per germline, CDR1 MNHEY and CDR2 SVGAGI. Trimming removed 4 bases at V and 1 base at J, with 10 bases between. In DNA, the CDR3 is TGTGCCAGCAGTTCCCCCACCAGGAACACTGAAGCTTTCTTT. This gives the protein CASSSPTRNTEAFF.

The chain combines TRBV30 with TRBJ2-3; D unclear. CDR1 is GTSNPN and CDR2 is SVGIG in the germline V gene (reference sequence). The V gene lost 2 bases and the J gene lost 0 bases, with 9 bases spanning the gap. The length of the CDR3 is 14 residues. In DNA form, the CDR3 reads TGTGCCTGGAGTCAACGGAAGAGCACAGATACGCAGTATTTT. Protein sequence: CAWSQRKSTDTQYF.

The sample holds one count of this clone. As DNA, the CDR3 is TGTGCCAGCAGCTTTTGGTTGTCGCGGACATCTACCTACAATGAGCAGTTCTTC. Translated: CASSFWLSRTSTYNEQFF. The V call is TRBV11-3, the J call TRBJ2-1, with D possibly matching TRBD1 (5 bases). Germline-derived CDR1 and CDR2 are SGHNT and YENEEA. Trimming removed 3 bases from V and 2 bases from J, with 20 bases in between. The CDR3 is 18 amino acids. Based on the CDR3 plus reference TRBV11-3 and TRBJ2-1, the full variable domain is EAGVVQSPRYKIIEKKQPVAFWCNPISGHNTLYWYLQNLGQGPELLIRYENEEAVDDSQLPKDRFSAERLKGVDSTLKIQPAELGDSAVYLCASSFWLSRTSTYNEQFFGPGTRLTVL.

The V gene is TRBV10-2, the J gene TRBJ1-1; a possible D gene is TRBD1 (6 bases). The germline V and J ends were trimmed by 4 bases and 1 base, with 10 bases remaining between them. Per the germline V gene, CDR1 is WSHSY and CDR2 is SAAADI. There are 14 residues in the CDR3. CDR3 nucleotide sequence: TGCGCCAGCAGTGTTGGGGGCGAGAACACTGAAGCTTTCTTT. It codes for CASSVGGENTEAFF.

The V and J genes are TRBV28 and TRBJ2-3, with no clear D. CDR1 MDHEN and CDR2 SYDVKM come from the germline V gene. Trimming cost V 3 bases and J 4 bases, with 8 bases left between them. CDR3 length: 13 amino acids. CDR3 amino acids: CASSLDRADTQYF. For the CDR3, the DNA is TGTGCCAGCAGTTTGGACCGGGCAGATACGCAGTATTTT.

The chain uses TRBV13 and TRBJ2-4, with 11 bases fitting TRBD2. Germline values: CDR1 PRHDT, CDR2 FYEKMQ (reference sequence). V was clipped by 5 bases and J by 2 bases; unmatched bases: 5. The CDR3 spans 16 residues. The CDR3 is CASSGTSGSTKNIQYF. The DNA of the CDR3 is TGTGCCAGCAGCGGCACTAGCGGGAGTACCAAAAACATTCAGTACTTC.

V and J are TRBV4-1 and TRBJ2-3, with 7 bases matching TRBD2. This CDR3 has 14 amino acids. V lost 7 bases and J lost 1; bases outside the gene matches: 5. CDR1 is MGHRA, CDR2 YSYEKL, per germline. The CDR3 reads CASTERDGTDTQYF. In DNA, the CDR3 is TGCGCCAGCACTGAGCGGGACGGCACAGATACGCAGTATTTT.

The CDR3 nucleotides read TGTGCCAGCAGTGATCTAGCGGGTACCGGGGAGCTGTTTTTT. This encodes CASSDLAGTGELFF. The rearrangement links TRBV25-1 to TRBJ2-2, with 8 bases fitting TRBD2. This CDR3 is 14 amino acids long. With 3 bases clipped from V and 5 bases from J, the junction kept 2 bases outside the gene matches. Per the germline V gene, CDR1 is MGHDK and CDR2 is SYGVNS.

Comments on this clone: Other DNA sequences in this sample translate to the same CDR3. The chain has TRBV7-2 and TRBJ2-5; TRBD1 or TRBD2 may be the D gene (5 bases each). Germline V gene sequence: CDR1 SGHTA, CDR2 FQGNSA. The CDR3 is 14 amino acids. The germline V and J ends were trimmed by 0 bases and 5 bases, with 10 bases remaining between them. The DNA of the CDR3 is TGTGCCAGCAGCTTAGCAAGAGGGACGGAGACCCAGTACTTC. Translating gives CASSLARGTETQYF.

This chain uses TRBV5-4 with TRBJ2-7; 7 nucleotides match TRBD2. With V trimmed by 4 bases and J by 3 bases, 7 bases remained unmatched. CDR1 is SGHNT, CDR2 YYREEE, per germline (reference sequence). This CDR3 has 14 residues. CDR3 residues: CASSLRDYNYEQYF. CDR3 in DNA: TGTGCCAGCAGCCTCCGGGACTATAACTACGAGCAGTACTTC.

The J gene is TRBJ2-7, the V gene TRBV7-9, with 9 bases fitting TRBD2. The CDR3 has 16 residues. CDR1 SEHNR and CDR2 FQNEAQ come from the germline V gene (reference sequence). With V trimmed by 4 bases and J by 5 bases, 12 bases remained unmatched. This CDR3 is CASSWISREGRDEQYF. In DNA, the CDR3 is TGTGCCAGCAGCTGGATTTCGCGGGAGGGCCGGGACGAGCAGTACTTC.

In its sample, this clone was seen once. The chain couples TRBV5-8 to TRBJ1-4; 9 bases agree with TRBD1. The CDR3 spans 16 residues. Germline lookup yields CDR1 SGHTS and CDR2 YDEGEE. The J segment lost 2 bases and the V segment lost 5 bases, leaving 7 bases of the junction unmatched. CDR3: CASSPGTGTTNEKLFF. The CDR3 DNA follows: TGTGCCAGCAGTCCCGGGACAGGGACGACTAATGAAAAACTGTTTTTT.

This clone appeared a few times. The chain joins TRBV19 to TRBJ2-1; 9 bases align to TRBD2. Trimming at V came to 3 bases and at J to 12 bases, leaving 12 bases not matched to a gene. This CDR3 has 15 residues. In germline, CDR1 is LNHDA, CDR2 SQIVND (reference sequence). CDR3 in amino acids: CASSIDGGRALGQFF. As DNA, the CDR3 is TGTGCCAGTAGTATTGACGGCGGGAGGGCCTTGGGGCAGTTCTTC.

This clone has a handful of counts. As DNA, the CDR3 is TGTGCCAGCAGCTTAGAAAGGGGGTTGGGCTATGGCTACACCTTC. Translation: CASSLERGLGYGYTF. The rearrangement links TRBV7-9 to TRBJ1-2; D may be TRBD1 (6 bases). Per germline, CDR1 SEHNR and CDR2 FQNEAQ (reference sequence). Trimming shortened V by 1 base and J by 4 bases, and 13 bases separated the two germline ends. The CDR3 runs 15 residues.

This chain joins TRBV10-3 and TRBJ2-7, with 10 bases matching TRBD1. Germline V gene lookup returns CDR1 ENHRY and CDR2 SYGVKD. The CDR3 sequence is 15 residues long. V was pared by 4 bases and J by 3 bases, with 6 bases of the junction left unmatched. The CDR3 coding sequence is TGTGCCATCAGTGGCGGGGGGACAGGGGTCTACGAGCAGTACTTC. Translating it yields CAISGGGTGVYEQYF.

The V and J genes are TRBV11-2 and TRBJ2-7; D is perhaps TRBD2 (6 bases). Germline loops: CDR1 SGHAT, CDR2 FQNNGV. V was clipped by 5 bases and J by 2 bases, with 16 bases between them. The CDR3 has 15 amino acids. This chain's CDR3 is CASSLASGSTYEQYF. In DNA, the CDR3 is TGTGCCAGCAGCCTCGCGAGCGGGTCTACCTACGAGCAGTACTTC.

The V gene is TRBV5-6, the J gene TRBJ1-1; a weak D match, TRBD1 (5 bases). Trimming stripped 4 bases from V and 7 bases from J, with 8 bases between. The CDR3 is 11 residues long. Germline CDR1 and CDR2: SGHDT and YYEEEE. CDR3 nucleotide sequence: TGTGCCAGCAGCGCAGACAGTGAAGCTTTCTTT. Residues: CASSADSEAFF.

This chain uses TRBV10-3 with TRBJ1-2, with TRBD1 identical over 10 bases. The germline gives CDR1 ENHRY, CDR2 SYGVKD. With V trimmed by 2 bases and J by 5 bases, 8 bases remained unmatched. This CDR3 is 16 amino acids long. The DNA for the CDR3 is TGTGCCATCAGTGAGACCGGGACAGGGGATTTGTATGGCTACACCTTC. Amino acid sequence: CAISETGTGDLYGYTF.